This is a list of T cell receptor beta chains from one sample in a study of human T cells and chemical hapten exposure. A single record per CDR3 protein comes from TCRdb applying MiXCR to the 5' RACE reads. The sample has tens of thousands of distinct CDR3 sequences; about 16% are singletons. Source of these receptors: a female donor in good health. The CDR3 runs from the conserved cysteine through the conserved F or W. A D gene is named only where the DNA matches it firmly. Clone size, where shown, is once, few, many, or a class for clones that have expanded.

V gene: TRBV10-3; clone size: few; J gene: TRBJ2-6; D gene: TRBD1; CDR3 protein: CAITRGQLGANVLTF; CDR3 DNA: TGTGCCATCACTAGGGGACAGCTTGGGGCCAACGTCCTGACTTTC
V gene: TRBV20-1; clone size: few; J gene: TRBJ1-6; D gene: TRBD1; CDR3 protein: CSARDRDYNSPLHF; CDR3 DNA: TGCAGTGCACGGGACAGGGATTATAATTCACCCCTCCACTTT
V gene: TRBV11-1; clone size: few; J gene: TRBJ1-1; D gene: .; CDR3 protein: CASSLAAGNTEAFF; CDR3 DNA: TGTGCCAGCAGCTTAGCGGCAGGGAACACTGAAGCTTTCTTT
V gene: TRBV2; clone size: .; J gene: TRBJ1-5; D gene: .; CDR3 protein: CASSGSTNTNQPQHF; CDR3 DNA: TGTGCCAGCAGCGGGTCTACTAACACCAATCAGCCCCAGCATTTT
V gene: TRBV2; clone size: .; J gene: TRBJ1-2; D gene: TRBD1; CDR3 protein: CASSPDRGRGGYTF; CDR3 DNA: TGTGCCAGCAGCCCGGACAGGGGGCGCGGAGGCTACACCTTC
V gene: TRBV12-3/TRBV12-4; clone size: .; J gene: TRBJ1-1; D gene: .; CDR3 protein: CASSLSGFSTAFF; CDR3 DNA: TGTGCCAGCAGTTTATCAGGGTTCAGTACAGCTTTCTTT
V gene: TRBV29-1; clone size: few; J gene: TRBJ1-1; D gene: .; CDR3 protein: CSVGGGERTEAFF; CDR3 DNA: TGCAGCGTGGGGGGGGGCGAGAGGACTGAAGCTTTCTTT
V gene: TRBV5-1; clone size: .; J gene: TRBJ2-2; D gene: .; CDR3 protein: CASSLVSGTGELFF; CDR3 DNA: TGCGCCAGCAGCTTGGTATCCGGGACCGGGGAGCTGTTTTTT
V gene: TRBV6-5; clone size: few; J gene: TRBJ2-3; D gene: .; CDR3 protein: CASKQGGTDTQYF; CDR3 DNA: TGTGCCAGCAAGCAAGGGGGCACAGATACGCAGTATTTT
V gene: TRBV7-9; clone size: many; J gene: TRBJ1-1; D gene: .; CDR3 protein: CASSLTGLNTEAFF; CDR3 DNA: TGTGCCAGCAGCTTAACCGGATTGAACACTGAAGCTTTCTTT
V gene: TRBV2; clone size: .; J gene: TRBJ2-3; D gene: .; CDR3 protein: CASRVAGSGTDTQYF; CDR3 DNA: TGTGCCAGCAGAGTGGCAGGGTCAGGCACAGATACGCAGTATTTT
V gene: TRBV7-9; clone size: .; J gene: TRBJ1-1; D gene: .; CDR3 protein: CASSFRRQAKNTEAFF; CDR3 DNA: TGTGCCAGCAGCTTTCGGCGACAGGCGAAGAACACTGAAGCTTTCTTT
V gene: TRBV5-5; clone size: .; J gene: TRBJ2-3; D gene: .; CDR3 protein: CASSLAGTDTDTQYF; CDR3 DNA: TGTGCCAGCAGCTTGGCCGGGACGGACACAGATACGCAGTATTTT
V gene: TRBV7-8; clone size: .; J gene: TRBJ2-1; D gene: TRBD2; CDR3 protein: CASLLIAGDEQFF; CDR3 DNA: TGTGCCAGCCTCCTCATAGCGGGAGATGAGCAGTTCTTC
V gene: TRBV24-1; clone size: few; J gene: TRBJ2-1; D gene: TRBD2; CDR3 protein: CATSDPSGGALNEQFF; CDR3 DNA: TGTGCCACCAGTGACCCTAGCGGGGGGGCGTTAAATGAGCAGTTCTTC
V gene: TRBV28; clone size: many; J gene: TRBJ1-5; D gene: .; CDR3 protein: CASSPLDSFNNQPQHF; CDR3 DNA: TGTGCCAGCAGTCCCCTCGACAGCTTCAACAATCAGCCCCAGCATTTT
V gene: TRBV28; clone size: .; J gene: TRBJ2-3; D gene: TRBD2; CDR3 protein: CASNSGRETDTQYF; CDR3 DNA: TGTGCCAGCAATAGCGGGAGGGAAACAGATACGCAGTATTTT
V gene: TRBV27; clone size: .; J gene: TRBJ1-5; D gene: .; CDR3 protein: CASKAVQGNQPQHF; CDR3 DNA: TGTGCCAGCAAAGCTGTCCAGGGGAATCAGCCCCAGCATTTT